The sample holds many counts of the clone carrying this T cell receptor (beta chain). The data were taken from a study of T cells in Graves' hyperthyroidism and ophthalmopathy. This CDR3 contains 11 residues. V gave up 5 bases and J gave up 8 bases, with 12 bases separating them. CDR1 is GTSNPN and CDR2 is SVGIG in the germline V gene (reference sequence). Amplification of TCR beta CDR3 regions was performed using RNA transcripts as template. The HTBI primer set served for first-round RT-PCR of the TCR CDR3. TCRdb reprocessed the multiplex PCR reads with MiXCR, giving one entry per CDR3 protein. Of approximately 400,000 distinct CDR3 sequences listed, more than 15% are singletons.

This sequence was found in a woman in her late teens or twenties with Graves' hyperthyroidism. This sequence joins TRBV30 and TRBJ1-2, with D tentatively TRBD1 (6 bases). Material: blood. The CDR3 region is CAWGTGWGYTF. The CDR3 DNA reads TGTGCCTGGGGTACAGGGTGGGGCTACACCTTC.